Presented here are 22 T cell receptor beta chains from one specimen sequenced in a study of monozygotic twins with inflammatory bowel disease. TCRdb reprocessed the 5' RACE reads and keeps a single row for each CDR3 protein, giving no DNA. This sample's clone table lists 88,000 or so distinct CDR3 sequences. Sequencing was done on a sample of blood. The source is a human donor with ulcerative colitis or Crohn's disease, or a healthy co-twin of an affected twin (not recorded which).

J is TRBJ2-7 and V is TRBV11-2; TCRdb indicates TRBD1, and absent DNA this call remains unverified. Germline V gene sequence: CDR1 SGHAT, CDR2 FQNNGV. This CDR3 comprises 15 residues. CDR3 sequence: CASSLTQGAAGEQYF.

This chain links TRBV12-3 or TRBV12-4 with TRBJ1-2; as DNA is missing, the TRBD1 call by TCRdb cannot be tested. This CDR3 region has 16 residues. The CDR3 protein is CASSLVQGTGGAGYTF.

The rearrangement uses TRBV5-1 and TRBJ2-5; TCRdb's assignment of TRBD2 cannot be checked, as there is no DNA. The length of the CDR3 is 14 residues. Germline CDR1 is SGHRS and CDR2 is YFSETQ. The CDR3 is CASSLRGRSETQYF.

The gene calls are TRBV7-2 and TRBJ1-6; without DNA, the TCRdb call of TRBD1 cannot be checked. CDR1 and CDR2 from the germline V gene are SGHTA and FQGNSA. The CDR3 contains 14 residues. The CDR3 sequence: CASNDRGENSPLHF. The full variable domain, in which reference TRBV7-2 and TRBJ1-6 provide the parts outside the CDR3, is GAGVSQSPSNKVTEKGKDVELRCDPISGHTALYWYRQSLGQGLEFLIYFQGNSAPDKSGLPSDRFSAERTGGSVSTLTIQRTQQEDSAVYLCASNDRGENSPLHFGNGTRLTVT.

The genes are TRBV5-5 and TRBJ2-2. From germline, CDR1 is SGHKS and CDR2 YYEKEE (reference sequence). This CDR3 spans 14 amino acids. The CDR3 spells CASSLLANTGELFF.

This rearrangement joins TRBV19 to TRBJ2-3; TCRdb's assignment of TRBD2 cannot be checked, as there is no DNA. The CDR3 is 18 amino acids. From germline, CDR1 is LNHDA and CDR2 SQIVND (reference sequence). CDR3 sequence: CASSIGAGGPHSTDTQYF. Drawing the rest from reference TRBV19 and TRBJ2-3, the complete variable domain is DGGITQSPKYLFRKEGQNVTLSCEQNLNHDAMYWYRQDPGQGLRLIYYSQIVNDFQKGDIAEGYSVSREKKESFPLTVTSAQKNPTAFYLCASSIGAGGPHSTDTQYFGPGTRLTVL.

CDR3 sequence reads: CASSLEVRGTTNSPLHF. The V gene is TRBV7-6, the J gene TRBJ1-6; TCRdb picks TRBD1, but there is no DNA to check that call. Germline CDR1 reads SGHVS; CDR2 reads FNYEAQ. The CDR3 sequence is 17 residues long. Supplemented by reference TRBV7-6 and TRBJ1-6, the full variable domain reads GAGVSQSPRYKVTKRGQDVALRCDPISGHVSLYWYRQALGQGPEFLTYFNYEAQQDKSGLPNDRFSAERPEGSISTLTIQRTEQRDSAMYRCASSLEVRGTTNSPLHFGNGTRLTVT.

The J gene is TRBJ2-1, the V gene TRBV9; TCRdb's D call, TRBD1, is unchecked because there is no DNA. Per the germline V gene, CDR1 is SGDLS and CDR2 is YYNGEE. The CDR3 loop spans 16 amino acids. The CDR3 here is CASSPGTPASYNEQFF.

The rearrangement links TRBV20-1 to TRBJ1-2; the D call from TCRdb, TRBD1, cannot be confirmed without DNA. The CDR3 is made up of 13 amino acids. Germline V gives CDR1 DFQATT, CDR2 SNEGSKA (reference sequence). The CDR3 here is CSASPYRDAGYTF.

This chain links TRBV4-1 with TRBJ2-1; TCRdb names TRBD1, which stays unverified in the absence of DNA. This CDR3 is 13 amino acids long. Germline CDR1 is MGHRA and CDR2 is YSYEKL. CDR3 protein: CASSPRQGNEQFF.

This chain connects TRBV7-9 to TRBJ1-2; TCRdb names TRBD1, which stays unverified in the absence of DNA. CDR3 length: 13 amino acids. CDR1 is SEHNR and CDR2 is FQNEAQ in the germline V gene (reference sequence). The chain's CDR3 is CASRDSGPYGYTF. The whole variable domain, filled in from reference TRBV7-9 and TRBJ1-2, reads DTGVSQNPRHKITKRGQNVTFRCDPISEHNRLYWYRQTLGQGPEFLTYFQNEAQLEKSRLLSDRFSAERPKGSFSTLEIQRTEQGDSAMYLCASRDSGPYGYTFGSGTRLTVV.

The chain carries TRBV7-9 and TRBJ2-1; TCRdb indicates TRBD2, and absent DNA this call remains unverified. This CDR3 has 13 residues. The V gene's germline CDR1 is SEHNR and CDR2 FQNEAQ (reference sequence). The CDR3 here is CASERGGPNEQFF.

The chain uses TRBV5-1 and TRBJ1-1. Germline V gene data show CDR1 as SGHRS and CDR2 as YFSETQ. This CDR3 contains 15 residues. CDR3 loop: CASSLQDIHYTEAFF.

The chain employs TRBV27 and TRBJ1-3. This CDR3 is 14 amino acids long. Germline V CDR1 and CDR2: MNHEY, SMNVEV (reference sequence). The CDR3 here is CASSTGISGNTIYF.

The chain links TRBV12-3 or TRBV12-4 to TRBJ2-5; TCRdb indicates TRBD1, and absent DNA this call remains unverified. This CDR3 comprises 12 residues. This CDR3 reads CASGETGETQYF.

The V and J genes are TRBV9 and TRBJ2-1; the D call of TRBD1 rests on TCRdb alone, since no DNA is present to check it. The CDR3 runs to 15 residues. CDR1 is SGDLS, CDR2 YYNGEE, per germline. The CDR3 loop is CASSLGTGGKNEQFF.

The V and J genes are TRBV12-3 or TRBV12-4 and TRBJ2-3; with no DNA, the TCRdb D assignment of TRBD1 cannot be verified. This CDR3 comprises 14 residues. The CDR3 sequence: CASMKGAGSDTQYF.

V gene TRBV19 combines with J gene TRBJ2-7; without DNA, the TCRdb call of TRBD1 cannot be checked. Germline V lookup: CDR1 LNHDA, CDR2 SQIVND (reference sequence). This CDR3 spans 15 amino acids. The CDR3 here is CASSTLDSSSYEQYF.

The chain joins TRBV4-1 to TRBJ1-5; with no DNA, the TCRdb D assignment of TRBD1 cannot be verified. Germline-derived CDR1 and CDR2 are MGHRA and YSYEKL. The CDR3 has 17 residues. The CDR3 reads CASSQPQAFGLGQPQHF.

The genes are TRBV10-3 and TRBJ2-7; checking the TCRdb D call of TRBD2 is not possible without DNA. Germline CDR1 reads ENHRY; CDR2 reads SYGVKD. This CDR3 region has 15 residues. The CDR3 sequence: CAISGGRGSTYEQYF.

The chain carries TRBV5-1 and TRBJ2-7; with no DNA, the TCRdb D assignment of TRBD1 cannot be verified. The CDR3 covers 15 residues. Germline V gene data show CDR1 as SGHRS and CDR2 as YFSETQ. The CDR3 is CASSSGGQGYHEQYF.

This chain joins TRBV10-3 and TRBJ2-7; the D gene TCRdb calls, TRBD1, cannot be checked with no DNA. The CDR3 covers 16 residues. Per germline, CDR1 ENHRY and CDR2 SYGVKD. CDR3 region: CAISESIRTGAYEQYF.